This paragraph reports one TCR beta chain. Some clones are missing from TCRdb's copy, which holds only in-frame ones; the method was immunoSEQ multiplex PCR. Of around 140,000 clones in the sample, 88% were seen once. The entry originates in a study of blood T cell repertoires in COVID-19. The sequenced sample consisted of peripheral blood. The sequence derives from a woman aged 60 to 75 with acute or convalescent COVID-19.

In DNA, the CDR3 is TGTGCCAGCAGCAACTCGCTAGCGGCCTTTACCGCCGGGGAGCTGTTTTTT. Its translation: CASSNSLAAFTAGELFF. The chain is built from TRBV11-3 and TRBJ2-2, with 7 bases identical to TRBD2. Losses at the gene ends were 5 bases for V and 6 bases for J; bases not matched to a gene: 15. The CDR3 has 17 amino acids. The germline CDR1 and CDR2 sequences are SGHNT and YENEEA.